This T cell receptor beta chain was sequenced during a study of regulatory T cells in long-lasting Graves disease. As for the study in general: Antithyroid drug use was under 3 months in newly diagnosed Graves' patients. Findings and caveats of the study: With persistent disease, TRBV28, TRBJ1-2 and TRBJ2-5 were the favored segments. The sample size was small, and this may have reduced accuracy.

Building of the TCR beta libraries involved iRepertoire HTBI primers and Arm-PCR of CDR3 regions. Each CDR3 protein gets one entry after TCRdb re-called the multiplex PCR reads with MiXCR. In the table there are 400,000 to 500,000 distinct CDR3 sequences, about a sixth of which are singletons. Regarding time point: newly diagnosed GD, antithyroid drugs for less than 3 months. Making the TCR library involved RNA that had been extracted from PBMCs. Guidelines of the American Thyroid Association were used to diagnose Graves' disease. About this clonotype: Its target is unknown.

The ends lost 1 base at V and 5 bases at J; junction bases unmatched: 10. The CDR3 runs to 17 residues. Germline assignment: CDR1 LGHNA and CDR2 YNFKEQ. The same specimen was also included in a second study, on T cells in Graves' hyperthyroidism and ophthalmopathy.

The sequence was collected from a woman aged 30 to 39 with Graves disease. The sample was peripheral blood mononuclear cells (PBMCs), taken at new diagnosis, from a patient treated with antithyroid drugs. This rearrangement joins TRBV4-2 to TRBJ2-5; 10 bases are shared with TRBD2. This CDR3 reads CASSQVYQRGGGETQYF. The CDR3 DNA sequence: TGTGCCAGCAGCCAAGTTTACCAGCGGGGGGGTGGGGAGACCCAGTACTTC.